Below, 27 T cell receptor beta chains from the same sample are listed, as sequenced in a study of persistence of HIV-infected CD4 T cells (TCRdb year 2020). The meaning of the sample's treatment or condition label: suppressive antiretroviral therapy. Cells were stimulated with anti-CD3/anti-CD28 magnetic beads as a nonspecific positive control representing the CD4+ T cell repertoire. Responding CD4+ T cells were sorted on the basis of upregulation of both CD40 ligand and CD69. These receptors' targets are unknown. The immunoSEQ hsTCRB assay version 4 in survey mode was used to sequence TCRbeta repertoires from genomic DNA. TCRdb re-hosts the immuneACCESS table, in-frame sequences only. Its copies lack some clones; in the studies checked, an unresolved V gene accounts for under half of them, and the cause for the rest is not known. This sample gives 40,000 or so clones in total; about 87% of them show up just once. The leading ten clones occupy around 0.48% of the sample.

The sample here was CD4+ T cells sorted from PBMCs after approximately 19-hour stimulation, taken from a patient who received antiretroviral therapy. Taken with the paper, the label for cell subset or site translates to: CD40L+CD69+ CD4 T cells responding to anti-CD3/anti-CD28 beads, representing the overall repertoire. The receptor set was obtained from an adult woman with HIV who was CMV-seropositive.

This chain links TRBV5-1 with TRBJ2-5, with 14 bases lining up with TRBD2. The V segment lost 4 bases and the J segment 2 bases; nucleotides outside the gene matches: 7. Germline CDR1 reads SGHRS; CDR2 reads YFSETQ. CDR3 length: 17 amino acids. CDR3 sequence: CASSPGTSGGLQETQYF. CDR3 DNA sequence: TGCGCCAGCAGCCCAGGGACTAGCGGGGGCCTGCAAGAGACCCAGTACTTC. The full variable domain, its missing parts supplied by reference TRBV5-1 and TRBJ2-5, is KAGVTQTPRYLIKTRGQQVTLSCSPISGHRSVSWYQQTPGQGLQFLFEYFSETQRNKGNFPGRFSGRQFSNSRSEMNVSTLELGDSALYLCASSPGTSGGLQETQYFGPGTRLLVL.

The V and J genes are TRBV5-1 and TRBJ1-1; D gene uncertain. The CDR3 has 14 residues. Germline-derived CDR1 and CDR2 are SGHRS and YFSETQ. Between the trimmed V and J ends, which lost 0 bases and 0 bases, there was a span of 6 bases. The DNA of the CDR3 is TGCGCCAGCAGCTTGGATTGGCTGAACACTGAAGCTTTCTTT. It translates to CASSLDWLNTEAFF.

The V and J genes are TRBV10-3 and TRBJ2-1, with 11 bases matching TRBD1. The CDR3 is 13 amino acids. Losses at the gene ends were 10 bases for V and 9 bases for J; bases not matched to a gene: 8. Germline V CDR1 and CDR2: ENHRY, SYGVKD. CDR3: CATGDRGKREQFF. DNA for the CDR3: TGTGCCACCGGGGACAGGGGGAAGCGTGAGCAGTTCTTC.

V is TRBV19 and J is TRBJ1-6, with 10 bases identical to TRBD1. The V gene's germline CDR1 is LNHDA and CDR2 SQIVND (reference sequence). Trimming removed 8 bases from V and 7 bases from J; junction bases left unmatched: 2. The CDR3 is made up of 13 amino acids. Written as DNA, the CDR3 is TGTGCCAGTTCGGACAGGGGGAATTCACCCCTCCACTTT. Translation: CASSDRGNSPLHF.

The J gene is TRBJ2-1, the V gene TRBV27; 14 bases agree with TRBD2. CDR1 is MNHEY and CDR2 is SMNVEV in the germline V gene (reference sequence). Germline trimming cut 6 bases from V and 7 bases from J; bases unmatched to any gene: 14. The CDR3 extends over 18 amino acids. The CDR3 nucleotides read TGTGCCAGCAGCCCTGGGGGGACTAGCGGGGGAACTAGTAATGAGCAGTTCTTC. This encodes CASSPGGTSGGTSNEQFF.

V is TRBV18 and J is TRBJ2-2; D unresolved. With 0 bases removed from V and 6 bases from J, the gap between germline ends came to 2 bases. Looked up from germline, CDR1 is KGHSH and CDR2 is LQKENI. This CDR3 region has 12 residues. CDR3 sequence (DNA): TGTGCCAGCTCACCACCGTCCGGGGAGCTGTTTTTT. Translating it yields CASSPPSGELFF.

The chain carries TRBV19 and TRBJ2-7; possible D gene TRBD2, 5 bases. The V end lost 5 bases, the J end lost 9 bases, and 14 bases lay between the germline ends. CDR3 length: 12 amino acids. Germline CDR1 and CDR2: LNHDA and SQIVND (reference sequence). The CDR3: CASSQDQTMQYF. In DNA, the CDR3 is TGTGCCAGTAGTCAGGATCAGACTATGCAGTACTTC.

Here the CDR3 DNA reads TGTGCCAGCAGCTTAGCGGCAGGGGGCTCTGGAAACACCATATATTTT. The encoded protein is CASSLAAGGSGNTIYF. The rearrangement joins TRBV7-6 to TRBJ1-3, with TRBD1 identical over 7 bases. Germline V gene lookup returns CDR1 SGHVS and CDR2 FNYEAQ. The CDR3 has 16 residues. Trimming cost V 0 bases and J 0 bases; bases outside gene matches: 2.

The chain carries TRBV7-2 and TRBJ1-1; tentative D call: TRBD1 (6 bases). The CDR3 runs to 18 residues. Germline CDR1 is SGHTA and CDR2 is FQGNSA. V was cut by 1 base and J by 6 bases, with 24 bases left in between. The DNA for the CDR3 is TGTGCCAGCAGCTTAGGGGTACAGGGCCGGATCTCGGTCGCTGAAGCTTTCTTT. Its protein is CASSLGVQGRISVAEAFF.

This clone was seen once. This rearrangement joins TRBV5-4 to TRBJ2-1; the D call may be TRBD1 or TRBD2 (6 bases each). The CDR3 contains 14 residues. Germline lookup yields CDR1 SGHNT and CDR2 YYREEE (reference sequence). Trimming left V 2 bases short and J 7 bases short, with 13 bases between. The CDR3 is CASSFDTGANEQFF. CDR3 nucleotides: TGTGCCAGCAGCTTTGACACGGGGGCAAATGAGCAGTTCTTC.

The chain links TRBV7-3 to TRBJ2-2; no clear D gene. Per the germline V gene, CDR1 is SGHTA and CDR2 is FQGTGA. The CDR3 has 16 amino acids. V dropped 2 bases and J dropped 4 bases, with 14 bases sitting between them. CDR3 amino acids: CASSLGLSSGTGELFF. Here the CDR3 DNA reads TGTGCCAGCAGCTTAGGGCTTTCCTCAGGCACCGGGGAGCTGTTTTTT.

The chain joins TRBV6-5 to TRBJ1-1; the D is unclear. V lost 7 bases and J 8 bases, leaving 23 bases between the germline ends. Germline V lookup: CDR1 MNHEY, CDR2 SVGAGI. The CDR3 runs to 15 residues. Here the CDR3 reads CASIGTLGRHAEAFF. The CDR3 DNA follows: TGTGCCAGCATTGGAACCCTAGGCAGGCATGCGGAAGCTTTCTTT.

CDR3 region: CASSETGTGNSPLHF. In DNA form, the CDR3 reads TGTGCCAGCAGCGAGACCGGGACAGGGAATTCACCCCTCCACTTT. The gene calls are TRBV9 and TRBJ1-6; TRBD1 agrees at 9 bases. Germline-derived CDR1 and CDR2 are SGDLS and YYNGEE. With V trimmed by 3 bases and J by 7 bases, 5 bases remained unmatched. The CDR3 contains 15 residues.

This clone was seen a single time. The chain combines TRBV5-8 with TRBJ1-5; 8 bases line up with TRBD1. The V gene end was trimmed by 5 bases and the J gene end by 8 bases; junction bases not matched to a gene: 18. From germline, CDR1 is SGHTS and CDR2 YDEGEE. This CDR3 has 17 residues. The CDR3 loop reads CASRVTGGRLVDEPQHF. The CDR3 nucleotides are TGTGCCAGCAGAGTCACAGGGGGACGCCTAGTCGATGAGCCCCAGCATTTT.

V gene TRBV6-1 combines with J gene TRBJ1-3; D uncertain. There are 17 residues in the CDR3. V was cut by 2 bases and J by 0 bases, with 14 bases left in between. The germline gives CDR1 MNHNS, CDR2 SASEGT. The CDR3: CASSETWRISSGNTIYF. CDR3 DNA sequence: TGTGCCAGCAGTGAAACGTGGCGGATCAGCTCTGGAAACACCATATATTTT.

The rearrangement uses TRBV3-1 (or the pseudogene TRBV3-2) and TRBJ2-1; TRBD1 or TRBD2 may be the D gene (5 bases each). CDR1 and CDR2 (germline): LGHDT, YNNKEL (reference sequence). This CDR3 has 17 amino acids. V was pared by 6 bases and J by 5 bases, with 23 bases between. The CDR3 loop reads CASRPGIPLGRHNEQFF. In DNA form, the CDR3 reads TGTGCCAGCAGGCCCGGAATTCCGCTGGGACGGCACAATGAGCAGTTCTTC.

This sequence joins TRBV5-1 and TRBJ2-1, with no clear D. Germline-derived CDR1 and CDR2 are SGHRS and YFSETQ. Trimming took off 2 bases at V and 8 bases at J, with 5 bases between the two ends. CDR3 size: 11 residues. In DNA form, the CDR3 reads TGCGCCAGCAGCTTAACATATGAGCAGTTCTTC. Amino acid sequence: CASSLTYEQFF.

This chain joins TRBV18 and TRBJ2-5, with D perhaps matching TRBD2 (6 bases). The CDR3 sequence is 14 residues long. The germline V gene has CDR1 KGHSH and CDR2 LQKENI. V lost 2 bases to trimming and J lost 0 bases, with 7 bases between them. The CDR3 DNA is TGTGCCAGCTCACCAGGGACTCACCAAGAGACCCAGTACTTC. Translating it yields CASSPGTHQETQYF.

V is TRBV9 and J is TRBJ1-1; D not certain. Germline lookup yields CDR1 SGDLS and CDR2 YYNGEE. This CDR3 is 14 amino acids long. V was pared by 4 bases and J by 1 base, with 11 bases between. The DNA for the CDR3 is TGTGCCAGCAGCTTTCGGACGGAGAACACTGAAGCTTTCTTT. Translating it yields CASSFRTENTEAFF. The whole variable domain, filled in from reference TRBV9 and TRBJ1-1, reads DSGVTQTPKHLITATGQRVTLRCSPRSGDLSVYWYQQSLDQGLQFLIQYYNGEERAKGNILERFSAQQFPDLHSELNLSSLELGDSALYFCASSFRTENTEAFFGQGTRLTVV.

The chain combines TRBV4-1 with TRBJ1-4; perhaps TRBD1 as D (6 bases). CDR3 length equals 14 residues. The V end lost 4 bases, the J end lost 8 bases, and 14 bases lay between the germline ends. Germline V gene data show CDR1 as MGHRA and CDR2 as YSYEKL. The CDR3 DNA reads TGCGCCAGCAGCCCCGGGACAAGCGGGGAAAAACTGTTTTTT. Its protein product is CASSPGTSGEKLFF.

This chain uses TRBV14 with TRBJ2-1; D is possibly TRBD2 (6 bases). Germline CDR1 and CDR2: SGHDN and FVKESK. The CDR3 extends over 17 amino acids. V lost 5 bases, J lost 7 bases, and 24 bases lay in between. CDR3 residues: CASSEGSPGVRGNEQFF. CDR3 in DNA: TGTGCCAGCAGCGAGGGGTCGCCTGGGGTACGGGGGAATGAGCAGTTCTTC.

V gene TRBV19 combines with J gene TRBJ1-3; tentative D call: TRBD1 (6 bases). Trimming removed 4 bases from V and 4 bases from J, with 8 bases in between. CDR1 and CDR2 from the germline V gene are LNHDA and SQIVND (reference sequence). CDR3 size: 13 residues. CDR3 sequence (DNA): TGTGCCAGTAGTAGGGACACCGGAAACACCATATATTTT. As protein: CASSRDTGNTIYF.

The chain has TRBV5-1 and TRBJ1-4; maybe TRBD1 (5 bases). The CDR3 is 14 amino acids. Between the trimmed V and J ends, which lost 0 bases and 12 bases, there was a span of 15 bases. Germline lookup yields CDR1 SGHRS and CDR2 YFSETQ. CDR3 amino acids: CASSLEGHLGELFF. The CDR3 bases are TGCGCCAGCAGCTTGGAAGGACACCTAGGGGAACTGTTTTTT. The full variable domain, completed using reference TRBV5-1 and TRBJ1-4, is KAGVTQTPRYLIKTRGQQVTLSCSPISGHRSVSWYQQTPGQGLQFLFEYFSETQRNKGNFPGRFSGRQFSNSRSEMNVSTLELGDSALYLCASSLEGHLGELFFGSGTQLSVL.

The chain combines TRBV7-8 with TRBJ1-5, with unresolved D. Germline-derived CDR1 and CDR2 are SGHVS and FQNEAQ. V was pared by 5 bases and J by 5 bases, with 7 bases between. The CDR3 length is 12 residues. The CDR3 loop reads CASSRIYQPQHF. The CDR3 bases are TGTGCCAGCAGCCGGATCTATCAGCCCCAGCATTTT.

V usage is TRBV15 and J usage is TRBJ1-4; the D is unclear. Germline CDR1 and CDR2: LNHNV and YYDKDF (reference sequence). Trimming pared 0 bases from V and 7 bases from J, leaving 6 bases between. The length of the CDR3 is 13 residues. The CDR3 region is CATSRERLEKLFF. Written as DNA, the CDR3 is TGTGCCACCAGCAGAGAGAGGCTTGAAAAACTGTTTTTT.

This clone was counted a few times. The chain couples TRBV7-8 to TRBJ1-3; D is unclear. The CDR3 totals 16 residues. Per the germline V gene, CDR1 is SGHVS and CDR2 is FQNEAQ. V lost 5 bases to trimming and J lost 0 bases, with 14 bases between them. CDR3 residues: CASSNRLGNSGNTIYF. The CDR3 nucleotides read TGTGCCAGCAGCAACCGTTTAGGCAACTCTGGAAACACCATATATTTT.

V and J are TRBV29-1 and TRBJ2-3; no firm D call. The V and J ends lost 6 bases and 2 bases respectively, with 6 bases between them. The germline CDR1 and CDR2 sequences are SQVTM and ANQGSEA. The CDR3 spans 11 residues. CDR3 in DNA: TGCAGCGTCAATCCCACAGATACGCAGTATTTT. Amino acids: CSVNPTDTQYF.